These 27 T cell receptor beta chains share one sample of origin, sequenced in a study of T cell clonotyping in hematopoietic cell transplantation. Libraries were prepared by immunoSEQ multiplex PCR; TCRdb keeps only in-frame clonotypes and omits some of them. The data show about 43,000 clones, around 85% seen once. Time point denoted: recipient sample about 28 days before transplant, after cytoreduction. The input for sequencing was peripheral blood mononuclear cells, taken before stem cell transplant. These receptors were taken from a man aged 55-75 years with acute myeloid leukemia. Some clones in this sample may be carry-over from other donors' samples.

This chain uses TRBV5-1 with TRBJ2-7, with 7 nucleotides matching TRBD2. Germline assignment: CDR1 SGHRS and CDR2 YFSETQ. The CDR3 spans 15 residues. The trim removed 3 bases at V and 2 bases at J, leaving 8 bases unmatched. The CDR3 reads CASSWGRAQAYEQYF. The CDR3 DNA reads as TGCGCCAGCAGCTGGGGGAGGGCCCAGGCCTACGAGCAGTACTTC.

The chain links TRBV2 to TRBJ2-3; 10 bases map to TRBD2. There are 13 residues in the CDR3. Unmatched junction bases numbered 2, after V lost 5 bases and J lost 6 bases. The germline CDR1 and CDR2 sequences are SNHLY and FYNNEI. CDR3 loop: CASSSGGVDTQYF. The CDR3 coding sequence is TGTGCCAGCAGTAGCGGGGGGGTGGATACGCAGTATTTT.

V usage is TRBV9 and J usage is TRBJ1-3, with D perhaps TRBD1 (5 bases). CDR3 length: 18 residues. Germline loops: CDR1 SGDLS, CDR2 YYNGEE. V was trimmed by 3 bases and J by 0 bases, leaving 19 bases between them. The CDR3 region has the DNA TGTGCCAGCAGCGGGACATTCGGGGGAAGGAGCTCTGGAAACACCATATATTTT. It yields the protein CASSGTFGGRSSGNTIYF.

This chain uses TRBV19 with TRBJ1-1; maybe TRBD1 (5 bases). The germline V gene has CDR1 LNHDA and CDR2 SQIVND (reference sequence). V was pared by 3 bases and J by 0 bases, with 17 bases between. This CDR3 is built from 17 residues. The CDR3 here is CASSITGLKLMNTEAFF. The CDR3 DNA reads as TGTGCCAGTAGTATCACGGGACTGAAGCTCATGAACACTGAAGCTTTCTTT. The full variable domain, its missing parts supplied by reference TRBV19 and TRBJ1-1, is DGGITQSPKYLFRKEGQNVTLSCEQNLNHDAMYWYRQDPGQGLRLIYYSQIVNDFQKGDIAEGYSVSREKKESFPLTVTSAQKNPTAFYLCASSITGLKLMNTEAFFGQGTRLTVV.

V is TRBV11-3 and J is TRBJ2-4; D possibly uses TRBD1 or TRBD2 (5 bases each). Trimming cost V 5 bases and J 9 bases, with 20 bases left between them. Germline assignment: CDR1 SGHNT and CDR2 YENEEA. The CDR3 loop spans 15 amino acids. CDR3 in DNA: TGTGCCAGCAGCATTATCGGGGACCCCCAAGGCATTCAGTACTTC. This sequence encodes CASSIIGDPQGIQYF.

The J gene is TRBJ1-1, the V gene TRBV6-5, with 9 bases aligning to TRBD1. J gave up 3 bases and V 6 bases, and 2 bases lay outside the gene matches. The germline CDR1 and CDR2 sequences are MNHEY and SVGAGI. CDR3 size: 13 residues. Here the CDR3 DNA reads TGTGCCAGCAGCCGGGACAGGGACACTGAAGCTTTCTTT. Translating it yields CASSRDRDTEAFF.

The chain links TRBV28 to TRBJ1-5, with 8 positions matching TRBD1. J lost 9 bases, V lost 3 bases, and 10 bases had no gene match. CDR3 length equals 15 residues. Germline lookup yields CDR1 MDHEN and CDR2 SYDVKM. For the CDR3, the DNA is TGTGCCAGCAGTTTCCGACAGGGGTCAGGTCCGCCCCAGCATTTT. This codes for CASSFRQGSGPPQHF.

The gene calls are TRBV7-2 and TRBJ1-6; D is uncertain. Germline values: CDR1 SGHTA, CDR2 FQGNSA. Trimming shortened V by 2 bases and J by 5 bases, and 16 bases separated the two germline ends. The CDR3 is 17 amino acids. The CDR3 loop reads CASSLNGVGSNNSPLHF. The CDR3 region has the DNA TGTGCCAGCAGCTTAAACGGAGTTGGGTCCAATAATTCACCCCTCCACTTT.

The chain is built from TRBV11-3 and TRBJ2-7; tentative D call: TRBD2 (7 bases). This CDR3 has 14 residues. V was clipped by 6 bases and J by 6 bases, with 18 bases between them. Germline V gene sequence: CDR1 SGHNT, CDR2 YENEEA. CDR3 bases: TGTGCCAGCAGTCAAACTACGGGGGGCACCGAGCAGTACTTC. It is translated as CASSQTTGGTEQYF.

This clone was observed a handful of times. V usage is TRBV29-1 and J usage is TRBJ1-3; no clear D. The CDR3 consists of 11 residues. Germline CDR1 is SQVTM and CDR2 is ANQGSEA. The V end lost 6 bases, the J end lost 4 bases, and 7 bases lay between the germline ends. The CDR3 bases are TGCAGCGTCCTCGTCGGAAACACCATATATTTT. Translating gives CSVLVGNTIYF.

The V and J genes are TRBV6-6 and TRBJ2-6; 9 bases are shared with TRBD1. CDR3 length: 16 amino acids. With V trimmed by 6 bases and J by 3 bases, 6 bases remained unmatched. The germline CDR1 and CDR2 sequences are MNHNY and SVGAGI (reference sequence). The CDR3 DNA reads TGTGCCAGCAGAAGGACAGGGGATCTTGGGGCCAACGTCCTGACTTTC. It encodes CASRRTGDLGANVLTF.

The chain has TRBV5-6 and TRBJ1-2; no definite D call. There are 15 residues in the CDR3. Looked up from germline, CDR1 is SGHDT and CDR2 is YYEEEE. The V end was cut by 2 bases, the J end by 8 bases, with 19 bases between. CDR3 sequence: CASSFFPRGRRGYTF. The CDR3 DNA reads TGTGCCAGCAGCTTTTTCCCCCGCGGCCGCCGCGGCTACACCTTC.

The chain links TRBV4-1 to TRBJ1-1; D ambiguous. The CDR3 is 16 residues long. Trimming took 1 base from V and 10 from J, leaving 22 bases between them. Germline V gene data show CDR1 as MGHRA and CDR2 as YSYEKL. CDR3: CASSQVSPGPSLRAFF. CDR3 in DNA: TGCGCCAGCAGCCAAGTTTCCCCCGGACCCTCCCTGCGAGCTTTCTTT.

The chain has TRBV25-1 and TRBJ2-2; D is ambiguous. V was cut by 3 bases and J by 1 base, with 0 bases left in between. CDR3 size: 12 residues. Germline lookup yields CDR1 MGHDK and CDR2 SYGVNS. CDR3 in DNA: TGTGCCAGCAGTGAGAACACCGGGGAGCTGTTTTTT. Translated, it gives CASSENTGELFF.

This rearrangement joins TRBV7-8 to TRBJ2-5; the D gene is possibly TRBD1 (5 bases). The germline V gene encodes CDR1 SGHVS and CDR2 FQNEAQ. With 3 bases removed from V and 6 bases from J, the gap between germline ends came to 11 bases. CDR3 length: 13 residues. CDR3 in amino acids: CASSLARVKTQYF. The CDR3 nucleotides read TGTGCCAGCAGCTTGGCCAGGGTGAAGACCCAGTACTTC.

The CDR3 loop reads CASKFSGQNYGYTF. Here the CDR3 DNA reads TGTGCCAGCAAATTCTCAGGGCAGAACTATGGCTACACCTTC. The rearrangement joins TRBV28 to TRBJ1-2, with D perhaps matching TRBD1 (5 bases). Trimming left V 7 bases short and J 2 bases short, with 14 bases between. CDR3 length: 14 amino acids. Germline V gene sequence: CDR1 MDHEN, CDR2 SYDVKM.

This clone was seen a handful of times. This chain joins TRBV11-3 and TRBJ1-1; a possible D gene is TRBD1 (6 bases). The CDR3 has 17 residues. The germline V gene has CDR1 SGHNT and CDR2 YENEEA. V was cut by 1 base and J by 3 bases, with 18 bases left in between. The DNA for the CDR3 is TGTGCCAGCAGCTTAGCCATTCTGGGGGCGAGGTACACTGAAGCTTTCTTT. Its protein is CASSLAILGARYTEAFF. Variable domain in full (rest from reference TRBV11-3 and TRBJ1-1): EAGVVQSPRYKIIEKKQPVAFWCNPISGHNTLYWYLQNLGQGPELLIRYENEEAVDDSQLPKDRFSAERLKGVDSTLKIQPAELGDSAVYLCASSLAILGARYTEAFFGQGTRLTVV.

The chain joins TRBV4-1 to TRBJ2-2; D is possibly TRBD1 (5 bases). V lost 0 bases and J lost 5, with 13 bases in between. CDR1 and CDR2 (germline): MGHRA, YSYEKL. CDR3 length: 16 residues. CDR3 coding DNA: TGCGCCAGCAGCCAAGATTCAGGGTTAGGAACCGGGGAGCTGTTTTTT. It encodes CASSQDSGLGTGELFF.

V and J are TRBV7-6 and TRBJ1-1; D remains ambiguous. The CDR3 consists of 14 residues. The germline V gene has CDR1 SGHVS and CDR2 FNYEAQ. Trimming removed 1 base from V and 2 bases from J, with 8 bases in between. The CDR3 loop reads CASSLGFDNTEAFF. The DNA for the CDR3 is TGTGCCAGCAGCTTAGGTTTTGATAACACTGAAGCTTTCTTT.

The rearrangement uses TRBV28 and TRBJ1-2, with 7 bases lining up with TRBD1. The CDR3 has 14 residues. Per germline, CDR1 MDHEN and CDR2 SYDVKM. Trimming cost V 7 bases and J 2 bases; bases outside gene matches: 7. The CDR3 DNA is TGTGCCAGCATTCGACAGGGAGGGAACTATGGCTACACCTTC. It specifies CASIRQGGNYGYTF.

This clone was recorded a few times. The gene calls are TRBV6-5 and TRBJ1-6; possibly TRBD1 for D (6 bases). CDR1 is MNHEY and CDR2 is SVGAGI in the germline V gene. This CDR3 has 14 residues. V dropped 4 bases and J dropped 5 bases, with 9 bases sitting between them. CDR3 loop: CASSLGQHNSPLHF. The CDR3 nucleotides are TGTGCCAGCAGTTTAGGACAGCATAATTCACCCCTCCACTTT.

V and J are TRBV6-1 and TRBJ2-7; 9 nucleotides line up with TRBD2. J lost 3 bases, V lost 0 bases, and 3 bases had no gene match. The germline gives CDR1 MNHNS, CDR2 SASEGT. The CDR3 totals 15 residues. CDR3 amino acids: CASSEASGRDYEQYF. The CDR3 nucleotides are TGTGCCAGCAGTGAAGCTAGCGGGAGAGACTACGAGCAGTACTTC.

This rearrangement joins TRBV4-3 to TRBJ2-1; TRBD2 is a possible D gene (6 bases). Per the germline V gene, CDR1 is LGHNA and CDR2 is YSLEER. This CDR3 is built from 16 residues. V was cut by 0 bases and J by 2 bases, with 11 bases left in between. In DNA form, the CDR3 reads TGCGCCAGCAGCCAAGAATGGCGGGGCCCCTACAATGAGCAGTTCTTC. This encodes CASSQEWRGPYNEQFF.

This rearrangement joins TRBV7-3 to TRBJ2-3; 9 nucleotides agree with TRBD2. With 2 bases clipped from V and 4 bases from J, the junction kept 4 bases outside the gene matches. The V gene's germline CDR1 is SGHTA and CDR2 FQGTGA. The CDR3 runs to 15 residues. The CDR3 DNA reads TGTGCCAGCAGCTTAGGGCGGGGGGGCCCAGATACGCAGTATTTT. Its translation is CASSLGRGGPDTQYF.

The rearrangement links TRBV7-3 to TRBJ2-1; no clear D. Trimming took 2 bases from V and 7 from J, leaving 15 bases between them. Germline V gene lookup returns CDR1 SGHTA and CDR2 FQGTGA. This CDR3 region has 15 residues. CDR3 protein: CASSLGGSLPNEQFF. CDR3 DNA sequence: TGTGCCAGCAGCTTAGGCGGATCCCTCCCAAATGAGCAGTTCTTC.

This clone was seen once. The chain combines TRBV7-3 with TRBJ2-2; 7 positions agree with TRBD2. Germline V CDR1 and CDR2: SGHTA, FQGTGA. The length of the CDR3 is 15 residues. The V gene end was trimmed by 2 bases and the J gene end by 0 bases; junction bases not matched to a gene: 0. Written as DNA, the CDR3 is TGTGCCAGCAGCTTACGGGGGGCGAACACCGGGGAGCTGTTTTTT. The encoded protein is CASSLRGANTGELFF.

This clone showed up just once. The chain has TRBV6-4 and TRBJ2-1, with D hard to call. This CDR3 region has 14 residues. V was trimmed by 3 bases and J by 4 bases, leaving 10 bases between them. Germline CDR1 and CDR2: MRHNA and SNTAGT. Here the CDR3 reads CASSELFGYNEQFF. The CDR3 DNA is TGTGCCAGCAGTGAATTATTTGGGTACAATGAGCAGTTCTTC.